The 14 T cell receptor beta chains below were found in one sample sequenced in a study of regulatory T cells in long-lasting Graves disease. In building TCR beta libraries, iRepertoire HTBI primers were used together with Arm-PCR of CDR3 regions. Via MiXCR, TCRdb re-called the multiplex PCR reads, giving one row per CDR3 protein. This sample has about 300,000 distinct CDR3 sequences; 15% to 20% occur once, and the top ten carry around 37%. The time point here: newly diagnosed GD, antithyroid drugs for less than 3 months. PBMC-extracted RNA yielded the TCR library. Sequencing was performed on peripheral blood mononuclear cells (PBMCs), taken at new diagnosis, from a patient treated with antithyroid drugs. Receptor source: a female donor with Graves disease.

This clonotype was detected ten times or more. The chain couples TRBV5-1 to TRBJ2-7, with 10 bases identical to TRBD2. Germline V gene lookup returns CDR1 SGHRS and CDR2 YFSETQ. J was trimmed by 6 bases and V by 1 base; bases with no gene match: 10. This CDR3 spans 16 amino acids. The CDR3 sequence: CASSLSLAGVASEQYF. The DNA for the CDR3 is TGCGCCAGCAGCTTGTCCCTAGCGGGAGTAGCCTCCGAGCAGTACTTC.

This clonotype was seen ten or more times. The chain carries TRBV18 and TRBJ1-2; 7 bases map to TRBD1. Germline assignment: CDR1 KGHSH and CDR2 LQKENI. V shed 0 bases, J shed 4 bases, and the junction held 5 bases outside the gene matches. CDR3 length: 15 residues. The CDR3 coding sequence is TGTGCCAGCTCACCACCGATTCACAGGGGCTATGGCTACACCTTC. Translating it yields CASSPPIHRGYGYTF.

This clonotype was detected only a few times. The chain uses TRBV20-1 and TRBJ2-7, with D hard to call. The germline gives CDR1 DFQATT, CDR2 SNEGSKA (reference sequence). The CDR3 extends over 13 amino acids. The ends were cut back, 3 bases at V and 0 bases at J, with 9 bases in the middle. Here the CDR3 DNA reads TGCAGTGCTAGGGACCAGAGCTCCTACGAGCAGTACTTC. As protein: CSARDQSSYEQYF.

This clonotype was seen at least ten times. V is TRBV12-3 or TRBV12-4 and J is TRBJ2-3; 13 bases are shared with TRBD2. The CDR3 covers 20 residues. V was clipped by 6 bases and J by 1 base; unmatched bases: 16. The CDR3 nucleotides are TGTGCCAGCAGCCAAATCACCGGACTAGCGGGAGCGACGGGCACAGATACGCAGTATTTT. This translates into CASSQITGLAGATGTDTQYF.

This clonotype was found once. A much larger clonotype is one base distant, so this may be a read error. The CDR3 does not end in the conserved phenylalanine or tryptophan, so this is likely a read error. As DNA, the CDR3 is TGTGCCAGCAGTTTCCCAACATTGACAGCAACCCGTGAGCAGTTCTCC. Translated, it gives CASSFPTLTATREQFS. The chain uses TRBV28 and TRBJ2-1; TRBD1 might be the D (5 bases). Deletions cut 3 bases from V and 9 bases from J, with 21 bases between. Germline lookup yields CDR1 MDHEN and CDR2 SYDVKM. This CDR3 comprises 16 residues.

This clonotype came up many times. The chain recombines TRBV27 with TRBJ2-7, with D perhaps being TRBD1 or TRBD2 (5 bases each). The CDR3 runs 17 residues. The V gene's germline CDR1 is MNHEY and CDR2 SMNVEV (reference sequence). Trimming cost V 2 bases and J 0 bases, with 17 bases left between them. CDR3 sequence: CASSLLGVASSSYEQYF. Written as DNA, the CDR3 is TGTGCCAGCAGTTTACTGGGGGTGGCGAGTAGCTCCTACGAGCAGTACTTC.

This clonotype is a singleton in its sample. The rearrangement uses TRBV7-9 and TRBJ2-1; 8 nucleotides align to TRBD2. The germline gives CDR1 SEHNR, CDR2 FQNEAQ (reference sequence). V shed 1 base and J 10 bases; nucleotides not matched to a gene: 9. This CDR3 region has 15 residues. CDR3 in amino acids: CASSLVAGRPQEQFF. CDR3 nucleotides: TGTGCCAGCAGCTTAGTAGCGGGACGACCCCAGGAGCAGTTCTTC.

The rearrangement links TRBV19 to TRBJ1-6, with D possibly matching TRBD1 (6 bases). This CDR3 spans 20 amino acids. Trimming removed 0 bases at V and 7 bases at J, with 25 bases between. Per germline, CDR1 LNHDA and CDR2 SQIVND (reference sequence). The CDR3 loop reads CASSIDKEVGGGRLNSPLHF. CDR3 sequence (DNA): TGTGCCAGTAGTATAGATAAAGAAGTTGGAGGGGGTCGACTGAATTCACCCCTCCACTTT.

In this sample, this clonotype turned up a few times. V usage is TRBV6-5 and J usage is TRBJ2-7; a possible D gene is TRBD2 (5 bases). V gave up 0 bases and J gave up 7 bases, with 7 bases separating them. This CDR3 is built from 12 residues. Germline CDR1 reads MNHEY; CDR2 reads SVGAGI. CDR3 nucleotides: TGTGCCAGCAGTTACTCAGGGAGTGAGCAGTACTTC. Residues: CASSYSGSEQYF.

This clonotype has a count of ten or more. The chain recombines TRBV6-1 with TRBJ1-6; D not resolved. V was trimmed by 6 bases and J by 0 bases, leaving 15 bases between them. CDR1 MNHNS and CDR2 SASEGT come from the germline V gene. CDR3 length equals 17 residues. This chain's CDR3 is CASRPPSRSSYNSPLHF. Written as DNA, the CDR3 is TGTGCCAGCAGACCCCCGAGCAGGAGCTCCTATAATTCACCCCTCCACTTT.

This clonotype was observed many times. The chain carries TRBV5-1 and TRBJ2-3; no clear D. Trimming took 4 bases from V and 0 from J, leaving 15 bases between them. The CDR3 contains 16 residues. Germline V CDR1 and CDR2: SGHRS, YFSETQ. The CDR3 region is CASSGIQNSSTDTQYF. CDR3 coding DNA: TGCGCCAGCAGCGGGATACAGAATTCTAGCACAGATACGCAGTATTTT.

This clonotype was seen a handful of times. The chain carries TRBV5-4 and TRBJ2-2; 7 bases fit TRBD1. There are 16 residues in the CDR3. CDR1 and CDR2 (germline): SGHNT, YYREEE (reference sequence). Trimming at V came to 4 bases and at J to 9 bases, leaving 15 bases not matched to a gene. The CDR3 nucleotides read TGTGCCAGCAGCCCCGTCGACAGGGCGTTGGGCCGGGAGCTGTTTTTT. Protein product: CASSPVDRALGRELFF.

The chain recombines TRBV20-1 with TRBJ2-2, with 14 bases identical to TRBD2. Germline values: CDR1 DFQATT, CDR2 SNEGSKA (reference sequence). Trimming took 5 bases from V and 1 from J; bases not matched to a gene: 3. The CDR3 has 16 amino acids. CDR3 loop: CSAVGTSGRNTGELFF. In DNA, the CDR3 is TGCAGTGCTGTCGGGACTAGCGGGAGGAACACCGGGGAGCTGTTTTTT.

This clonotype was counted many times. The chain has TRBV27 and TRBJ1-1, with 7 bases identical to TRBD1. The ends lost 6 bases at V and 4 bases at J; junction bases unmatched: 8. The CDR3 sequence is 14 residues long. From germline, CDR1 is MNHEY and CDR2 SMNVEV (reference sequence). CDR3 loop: CASSRDRETTEAFF. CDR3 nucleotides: TGTGCCAGCAGCCGCGACAGGGAAACCACTGAAGCTTTCTTT.